The T cell receptor (beta chain) under discussion was sequenced for a study of blood T cell repertoires in COVID-19. The overall study: From T cells, B-cell-depleted T cells, or PBMCs came the material, which was cDNA or gDNA.

In terms of age and location, participants ranged from roughly 18 to 100 years and lived in about 25 US areas. All recovered Cohort 3 donors got two negative PCRs, got clearance, or saw symptom resolution. This CDR3 is built from 13 residues. The V gene's germline CDR1 is MNHEY and CDR2 SMNVEV (reference sequence). The germline V and J ends were trimmed by 6 bases and 9 bases, with 15 bases remaining between them. Authors' data handling: Counts of nucleated cells, estimated from reference gene primer amplification, were obtained. The method was immunoSEQ multiplex PCR; TCRdb's version includes in-frame clones alone and lacks a portion of them. V and J calls and clone size come straight from that table; D and trimming were deduced from the DNA. The sample lists about 440,000 clones; 90% were seen once.

The sample was PBMCs or T cells enriched from blood (not recorded which). This sequence originates from a man aged 18 to 29 who had recovered from COVID-19. The J gene is TRBJ1-5, the V gene TRBV27, with D possibly matching TRBD1 (6 bases). For the CDR3, the DNA is TGTGCCAGCAGCCAGAAACAGGGTCCGCCCCAGCATTTT. Translation: CASSQKQGPPQHF.